A single sample gave rise to the 25 T cell receptor beta chains below, sequenced in a study of blood T cells in healthy people across ages. With a J-beta primer mix and a sample-barcoded 5' primer, a second PCR ran about 7 to 12 cycles. TCRdb reprocessed the 5' RACE reads with MiXCR, giving one entry per CDR3 protein. The profile covers about 730,000 distinct CDR3 sequences, with 40% to 45% appearing a single time and 20% taken by the ten largest. The sequenced sample was blood. The receptors originated from a woman in her fifties or sixties in good health.

This chain links TRBV20-1 with TRBJ2-4; D call uncertain. CDR3 length: 14 residues. V lost 1 base and J lost 6, with 13 bases in between. Germline CDR1 is DFQATT and CDR2 is SNEGSKA (reference sequence). This CDR3 is CSARVGRTRNIQYF. The CDR3 DNA is TGCAGTGCTAGAGTGGGCAGGACCCGAAACATTCAGTACTTC.

This clonotype has more than one count but fewer than ten. V usage is TRBV3-1 and J usage is TRBJ2-7, with 12 bases matching TRBD2. There are 15 residues in the CDR3. Germline loops: CDR1 LGHDT, CDR2 YNNKEL (reference sequence). The trim removed 5 bases at V and 5 bases at J, leaving 7 bases unmatched. CDR3 residues: CASSRLAGGYDEQYF. The DNA of the CDR3 is TGTGCCAGCAGCAGGCTAGCGGGGGGGTACGACGAGCAGTACTTC.

V is TRBV7-8 and J is TRBJ2-7, with TRBD2 matching 7 bases. The CDR3 has 16 amino acids. The ends lost 0 bases at V and 2 bases at J; junction bases unmatched: 7. Germline V gives CDR1 SGHVS, CDR2 FQNEAQ. The CDR3 DNA is TGTGCCAGCAGCTTAGCAAGGACTAGTCCGACCTACGAGCAGTACTTC. Translation gives CASSLARTSPTYEQYF. The full variable domain, completed using reference TRBV7-8 and TRBJ2-7, is GAGVSQSPRYKVAKRGQDVALRCDPISGHVSLFWYQQALGQGPEFLTYFQNEAQLDKSGLPSDRFFAERPEGSVSTLKIQRTQQEDSAVYLCASSLARTSPTYEQYFGPGTRLTVT.

Comments on this clonotype: A clone one base away is much larger, so this may be a read error. J is TRBJ2-1 and V is TRBV29-1, with 7 bases lining up with TRBD1. The germline gives CDR1 SQVTM, CDR2 ANQGSEA. This CDR3 has 14 residues. With V trimmed by 1 base and J by 13 bases, 13 bases remained unmatched. CDR3 in DNA: TGCAGCGTTGAAGCCCCGACAGGGTCGGAGACCCAGTTCTTC. Protein sequence: CSVEAPTGSETQFF.

The chain is built from TRBV5-1 and TRBJ2-1, with 9 nucleotides matching TRBD1. The CDR3 runs 14 residues. The junction had 6 bases not matched to a gene; V was cut back by 3 bases and J by 8 bases. CDR1 is SGHRS, CDR2 YFSETQ, per germline. The CDR3 protein is CASSWTGAGDEQFF. CDR3 bases: TGCGCCAGCAGCTGGACAGGGGCGGGTGATGAGCAGTTCTTC.

The rearrangement links TRBV3-1 to TRBJ2-5; 7 nucleotides align to TRBD1. V lost 4 bases to trimming and J lost 2 bases; unmatched junction nucleotides: 7. The CDR3 contains 15 residues. Per germline, CDR1 LGHDT and CDR2 YNNKEL (reference sequence). The DNA for the CDR3 is TGTGCCAGCAGCCCCGGGACAGTTTCTCAAGAGACCCAGTACTTC. It yields the protein CASSPGTVSQETQYF.

The rearrangement uses TRBV7-2 and TRBJ1-1, with D perhaps matching TRBD1 (6 bases). The germline CDR1 and CDR2 sequences are SGHTA and FQGNSA. V dropped 5 bases and J dropped 4 bases, with 17 bases sitting between them. The CDR3 runs 15 residues. CDR3 sequence: CASSKGGGLSTEAFF. The CDR3 region has the DNA TGTGCCAGCAGCAAAGGCGGGGGGCTGAGCACTGAAGCTTTCTTT.

To note about this clonotype: Since a much larger clone is just one base distant, this may be a read error. The chain carries TRBV13 and TRBJ2-5, with a possible D match to TRBD1 (6 bases). Germline CDR1 and CDR2: PRHDT and FYEKMQ (reference sequence). The CDR3 contains 12 residues. CDR3 sequence (DNA): TGTGTCAGCAGCGGACAGCAAGAGACCCAGTACTTC. The encoded protein is CVSSGQQETQYF.

V is TRBV10-3 and J is TRBJ2-7; D may be TRBD1 (7 bases). CDR3 length: 15 residues. Trimming pared 8 bases from V and 7 bases from J, leaving 24 bases between. In germline, CDR1 is ENHRY, CDR2 SYGVKD. The CDR3 here is CAIGAGGTVPREQYF. The CDR3 DNA sequence: TGTGCCATCGGGGCCGGCGGGACAGTGCCTCGAGAGCAGTACTTC.

This clonotype was counted ten times or more. The chain is built from TRBV20-1 and TRBJ2-1, with 10 positions matching TRBD1. The CDR3 covers 16 residues. The germline gives CDR1 DFQATT, CDR2 SNEGSKA (reference sequence). Trimming cost V 1 base and J 7 bases; bases outside gene matches: 10. This chain's CDR3 is CSARARDRGNWNEQFF. Written as DNA, the CDR3 is TGCAGTGCTAGAGCTCGGGACAGGGGTAATTGGAATGAGCAGTTCTTC.

The genes are TRBV28 and TRBJ1-2; TRBD1 matches 10 bases. CDR3 size: 15 residues. Germline values: CDR1 MDHEN, CDR2 SYDVKM. V lost 7 bases, J lost 4 bases, and 9 bases stayed unmatched. Here the CDR3 DNA reads TGTGCCAGCACCAGGACAGGGGGGGACTTCTATGGCTACACCTTC. Translation gives CASTRTGGDFYGYTF.

A few counts support this clonotype. The chain carries TRBV7-9 and TRBJ2-7; 9 bases line up with TRBD2. This CDR3 has 15 amino acids. The germline V gene encodes CDR1 SEHNR and CDR2 FQNEAQ (reference sequence). The trim removed 4 bases at V and 3 bases at J, leaving 7 bases unmatched. CDR3 bases: TGTGCCAGCAGCTCCGGGACTAGCCGGATCTACGAGCAGTACTTC. Translating it yields CASSSGTSRIYEQYF.

The gene calls are TRBV28 and TRBJ2-5; weak D call: TRBD2 (5 bases). V lost 4 bases to trimming and J lost 5 bases, with 14 bases between them. Germline lookup yields CDR1 MDHEN and CDR2 SYDVKM. The CDR3 runs 14 residues. The CDR3 DNA is TGTGCCAGCAGTTCGGACCCCTTAGCGGAGACCCAGTACTTC. This codes for CASSSDPLAETQYF.

This clonotype was observed once. V is TRBV3-1 and J is TRBJ2-5; 7 bases align to TRBD1. The end of the DNA fits TRBJ2-7 better, so the J call may be wrong. Per the germline V gene, CDR1 is LGHDT and CDR2 is YNNKEL (reference sequence). This CDR3 is built from 12 residues. The CDR3 nucleotides read TGTGCCAGCTCGTGGAGGACAGGCGAGCAGTACTTC. Its translation: CASSWRTGEQYF.

The chain links TRBV20-1 to TRBJ2-7; TRBD2 is a possible D gene (5 bases). This CDR3 contains 14 residues. Germline V gives CDR1 DFQATT, CDR2 SNEGSKA (reference sequence). The ends were cut back, 1 base at V and 7 bases at J, with 17 bases in the middle. CDR3 in DNA: TGCAGTGCTAGAGGGTCGTACACGGGGTATGAGCAGTACTTC. This translates into CSARGSYTGYEQYF.

V and J are TRBV5-1 and TRBJ2-3; D perhaps matches TRBD2 (6 bases). The ends were cut back, 0 bases at V and 5 bases at J, with 13 bases in the middle. The CDR3 runs to 15 residues. In germline, CDR1 is SGHRS, CDR2 YFSETQ. CDR3 nucleotide sequence: TGCGCCAGCAGCTTGGCGGGAGTGTTCAGAGATACGCAGTATTTT. Its protein is CASSLAGVFRDTQYF.

This clonotype has only a few counts. This CDR3 reads CASTPSETGTGELFF. The CDR3 nucleotides are TGTGCCAGCACCCCTAGCGAGACAGGGACCGGGGAGCTGTTTTTT. The J gene is TRBJ2-2, the V gene TRBV7-9; D is perhaps TRBD1 (7 bases). This CDR3 spans 15 amino acids. Germline CDR1 is SEHNR and CDR2 is FQNEAQ (reference sequence). The ends were cut back, 7 bases at V and 5 bases at J, with 17 bases in the middle.

The chain joins TRBV15 to TRBJ2-7, with D possibly being TRBD1 or TRBD2 (5 bases each). Germline V CDR1 and CDR2: LNHNV, YYDKDF (reference sequence). The CDR3 length is 15 residues. Trimming pared 1 base from V and 7 bases from J, leaving 17 bases between. CDR3 amino acids: CATSRGGTEDNEQYF. In DNA form, the CDR3 reads TGTGCCACCAGCAGAGGTGGGACGGAGGACAATGAGCAGTACTTC.

V is TRBV27 and J is TRBJ1-6; perhaps TRBD1 as D (6 bases). There are 16 residues in the CDR3. CDR1 is MNHEY and CDR2 is SMNVEV in the germline V gene (reference sequence). The V and J ends lost 5 bases and 3 bases respectively, with 14 bases between them. The CDR3 loop reads CASSPLQGFYNSPLHF. As DNA, the CDR3 is TGTGCCAGCAGTCCGCTCCAGGGGTTCTATAATTCACCCCTCCACTTT.

The V gene is TRBV5-1, the J gene TRBJ2-1; 12 bases fit TRBD2. The CDR3 is 15 residues long. The J segment lost 7 bases and the V segment lost 2 bases, leaving 4 bases of the junction unmatched. The germline V gene encodes CDR1 SGHRS and CDR2 YFSETQ. CDR3 sequence (DNA): TGCGCCAGCAGCTTCCGACTAGCGGGAGAGAATGAGCAGTTCTTC. Translation gives CASSFRLAGENEQFF.

V and J are TRBV20-1 and TRBJ1-5; the D gene is possibly TRBD1 (6 bases). The ends were cut back, 2 bases at V and 3 bases at J, with 14 bases in the middle. The germline CDR1 and CDR2 sequences are DFQATT and SNEGSKA (reference sequence). The CDR3 contains 15 residues. In nucleotides, the CDR3 is TGCAGTGCTAGACGGCTTGGACAGTACAATCAGCCCCAGCATTTT. It specifies CSARRLGQYNQPQHF.

The V call is TRBV11-2, the J call TRBJ2-5, with 9 bases aligning to TRBD1. The CDR3 consists of 17 residues. Trimming at V came to 1 base and at J to 1 base, leaving 7 bases not matched to a gene. CDR1 is SGHAT, CDR2 FQNNGV, per germline. The CDR3 bases are TGTGCCAGCAGCTTAGTTTCGGGACAGGGACTCCAAGAGACCCAGTACTTC. Residues: CASSLVSGQGLQETQYF.

The genes are TRBV27 and TRBJ1-1; TRBD1 might be the D (6 bases). The V end was cut by 5 bases, the J end by 1 base, with 11 bases between. Germline V gives CDR1 MNHEY, CDR2 SMNVEV (reference sequence). The CDR3 is made up of 14 amino acids. CDR3 loop: CASSTLQGNTEAFF. The CDR3 nucleotides are TGTGCCAGCAGTACCCTACAGGGGAACACTGAAGCTTTCTTT.

This rearrangement joins TRBV29-1 to TRBJ2-5; a possible D gene is TRBD2 (5 bases). The V gene's germline CDR1 is SQVTM and CDR2 ANQGSEA. Between the trimmed V and J ends, which lost 4 bases and 5 bases, there was a span of 8 bases. This CDR3 contains 11 residues. In DNA, the CDR3 is TGCAGCGTTGGAGGGCGGGAGACCCAGTACTTC. Translating gives CSVGGRETQYF.

This clonotype was found a few times. The rearrangement joins TRBV6-2 or TRBV6-3 to TRBJ2-5; D remains ambiguous. In germline, CDR1 is MNHEY, CDR2 SVGEGT. This CDR3 contains 14 residues. Trimming pared 10 bases from V and 0 bases from J, leaving 15 bases between. CDR3 protein: CATRITEYQETQYF. The CDR3, as DNA: TGTGCCACCAGAATCACGGAGTACCAAGAGACCCAGTACTTC.